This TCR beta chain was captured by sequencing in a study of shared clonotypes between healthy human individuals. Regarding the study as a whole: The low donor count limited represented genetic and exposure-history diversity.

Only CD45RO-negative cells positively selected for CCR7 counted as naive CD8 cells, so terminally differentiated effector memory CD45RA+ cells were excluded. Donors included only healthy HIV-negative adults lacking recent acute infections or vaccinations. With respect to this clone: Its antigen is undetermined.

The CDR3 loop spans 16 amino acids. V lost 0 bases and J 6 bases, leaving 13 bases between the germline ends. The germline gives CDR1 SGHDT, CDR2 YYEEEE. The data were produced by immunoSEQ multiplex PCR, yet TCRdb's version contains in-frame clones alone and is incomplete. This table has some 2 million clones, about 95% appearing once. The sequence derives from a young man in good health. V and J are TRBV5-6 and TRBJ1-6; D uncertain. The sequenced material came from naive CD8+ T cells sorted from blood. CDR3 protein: CASSLENRASNSPLHF. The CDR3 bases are TGTGCCAGCAGCTTGGAGAACCGGGCCTCTAATTCACCCCTCCACTTT.